This T cell receptor (beta chain) is from a study of CD8+CD57+ T cells in acquired aplastic anemia. Study details: Recorded DNA amounts for sorted CD4+ and CD8+ cells had an average of 3.2 ug. Sequencing produced an average of about 9.8 million reads per healthy donor for CD4+ cells.

TCR beta VDJ and CDR3 profiles were obtained from a genomic DNA template. TCRdb fed the reads into MiXCR, producing one record per CDR3 protein. The table records a few hundred thousand distinct CDR3 sequences, about two thirds of them present only once. Points from the study as a whole: Roughly 30 CD8+ CDR3 sequences occurred in both the patients and the controls. Simpson's diversity of CD8+ cells was not significantly different in patients compared with controls.

This CDR3 spans 13 amino acids. The ends were cut back, 6 bases at V and 6 bases at J, with 11 bases in the middle. As regards this clonotype: Its antigen is undetermined.

The TCR comes from a human donor in good health, serving as a control. This chain joins TRBV12-3 or TRBV12-4 and TRBJ2-2; D unclear. The sequenced sample consisted of sorted CD4+, CD8+, or CD8+CD57+ T cells (not recorded which) from PBMCs. CDR3 bases: TGTGCCAGCAGCAGAGTGGGTCCCGGGGAGCTGTTTTTT. It encodes CASSRVGPGELFF.